A single sample is the source of the 24 T cell receptor beta chains below, sequenced in a study of OX40 agonist ivuxolimab in advanced cancers. The library was produced with the immunoSEQ multiplex PCR assay. What TCRdb holds here is the immuneACCESS table cut down to in-frame rearrangements. Part of the clones is not present; checked against another copy, under half of the missing clones reflect an unresolved V gene, and the others are unexplained. The sample contains 30,000 to 45,000 clones, about 88% of them found a single time. 2.4% of the sample is taken by the ten largest. Sequenced material: CD4+ or CD8+ T cells sorted from blood, taken in a trial of the OX40 agonist ivuxolimab. These receptors were obtained from an adult with an advanced solid tumor such as melanoma, head and neck, liver or kidney cancer.

The rearrangement joins TRBV2 to TRBJ1-1; D remains ambiguous. Germline CDR1 SNHLY, CDR2 FYNNEI. The CDR3 totals 14 residues. V lost 7 bases, J lost 2 bases, and 14 bases lay in between. The CDR3 loop reads CASTPGRGNTEAFF. The CDR3 nucleotides read TGTGCCAGCACCCCAGGACGGGGAAACACTGAAGCTTTCTTT.

V is TRBV5-8 and J is TRBJ2-3, with 11 bases fitting TRBD2. Germline values: CDR1 SGHTS, CDR2 YDEGEE. CDR3 length: 16 amino acids. The V gene end was trimmed by 3 bases and the J gene end by 5 bases; junction bases not matched to a gene: 8. For the CDR3, the DNA is TGTGCCAGCAGCTCCAATAGCGGGGGGGCGGTAGATACGCAGTATTTT. Translating gives CASSSNSGGAVDTQYF.

V usage is TRBV5-4 and J usage is TRBJ2-5, with D hard to call. The CDR3 has 16 amino acids. Germline V gene data show CDR1 as SGHNT and CDR2 as YYREEE (reference sequence). V was cut by 4 bases and J by 4 bases, with 20 bases left in between. CDR3 protein: CASSPQTSTLGETQYF. The CDR3, as DNA: TGTGCCAGCAGCCCGCAGACAAGCACATTGGGAGAGACCCAGTACTTC.

The chain carries TRBV4-3 and TRBJ1-5; D not resolved. Germline V lookup: CDR1 LGHNA, CDR2 YSLEER. CDR3 length equals 13 residues. V lost 0 bases, J lost 5 bases, and 5 bases lay in between. DNA for the CDR3: TGCGCCAGCAGCCAAGATATGGATCAGCCCCAGCATTTT. This gives the protein CASSQDMDQPQHF.

DNA for the CDR3: TGTGCCAGCAGACCCGATAGCGGGGGGGAGACCCAGTACTTC. Protein sequence: CASRPDSGGETQYF. The rearrangement links TRBV6-4 to TRBJ2-5; 10 bases are shared with TRBD2. Germline trimming cut 6 bases from V and 5 bases from J; bases unmatched to any gene: 6. Germline CDR1 and CDR2: MRHNA and SNTAGT. This CDR3 has 14 residues.

The table lists this clone with a count of one. This chain connects TRBV5-4 to TRBJ1-1; D uncertain. The CDR3 contains 15 residues. V lost 4 bases to trimming and J lost 1 base, with 14 bases between them. From germline, CDR1 is SGHNT and CDR2 YYREEE (reference sequence). CDR3 amino acids: CASSLSTRRNTEAFF. CDR3 coding DNA: TGTGCCAGCAGCCTTTCGACAAGGCGGAACACTGAAGCTTTCTTT.

The chain joins TRBV13 to TRBJ2-1; 9 positions agree with TRBD2. The length of the CDR3 is 16 residues. V lost 5 bases and J lost 7; bases outside the gene matches: 12. Germline values: CDR1 PRHDT, CDR2 FYEKMQ (reference sequence). CDR3: CASSQFEVAGVNEQFF. The CDR3 DNA reads as TGTGCCAGCAGCCAATTCGAGGTAGCGGGGGTGAATGAGCAGTTCTTC. Full variable domain (remainder filled in from reference TRBV13 and TRBJ2-1): AAGVIQSPRHLIKEKRETATLKCYPIPRHDTVYWYQQGPGQDPQFLISFYEKMQSDKGSIPDRFSAQQFSDYHSELNMSSLELGDSALYFCASSQFEVAGVNEQFFGPGTRLTVL.

The gene calls are TRBV6-1 and TRBJ1-5; D ambiguous. Germline V gene sequence: CDR1 MNHNS, CDR2 SASEGT. Trimming removed 2 bases from V and 4 bases from J, with 6 bases in between. The CDR3 is made up of 13 amino acids. In DNA, the CDR3 is TGTGCCAGCAGTGAATTTGGGAATCAGCCCCAGCATTTT. Translation gives CASSEFGNQPQHF.

The chain links TRBV6-6 to TRBJ2-7; D may match TRBD1 or TRBD2 (5 bases each). This CDR3 has 13 amino acids. Looked up from germline, CDR1 is MNHNY and CDR2 is SVGAGI (reference sequence). Trimming pared 5 bases from V and 6 bases from J, leaving 14 bases between. CDR3 sequence reads: CASSPGTAREQYF. Here the CDR3 DNA reads TGTGCCAGCAGTCCCGGGACGGCGCGCGAGCAGTACTTC.

The rearrangement joins TRBV19 to TRBJ1-1; possible D gene TRBD1, 6 bases. V lost 5 bases and J lost 3, with 16 bases in between. Germline values: CDR1 LNHDA, CDR2 SQIVND (reference sequence). The CDR3 totals 15 residues. This CDR3 reads CASSLRGGPDTEAFF. The DNA of the CDR3 is TGTGCCAGTAGTCTTCGGGGGGGGCCCGACACTGAAGCTTTCTTT.

This clone was observed a single time. The chain joins TRBV7-8 to TRBJ1-1; D is undetermined. Trimming pared 5 bases from V and 3 bases from J, leaving 10 bases between. This CDR3 is built from 13 residues. The germline V gene has CDR1 SGHVS and CDR2 FQNEAQ. CDR3 residues: CASSPFRDTEAFF. In DNA form, the CDR3 reads TGTGCCAGCAGCCCCTTCCGGGACACTGAAGCTTTCTTT.

The chain couples TRBV7-3 to TRBJ2-7, with 8 bases lining up with TRBD2. Germline CDR1 and CDR2: SGHTA and FQGTGA. The CDR3 has 12 amino acids. V dropped 5 bases and J dropped 7; count of bases not matched to a gene: 4. Here the CDR3 reads CASSLSSGEQYF. In DNA form, the CDR3 reads TGTGCCAGCAGCCTTTCTAGCGGGGAGCAGTACTTC.

V is TRBV6-5 and J is TRBJ1-6; D is undetermined. V dropped 6 bases and J dropped 10 bases, with 13 bases sitting between them. Germline V gene data show CDR1 as MNHEY and CDR2 as SVGAGI. The length of the CDR3 is 13 residues. The chain's CDR3 is CASSAPVGSPLHF. In DNA, the CDR3 is TGTGCCAGCAGCGCACCCGTAGGCTCACCCCTCCACTTT.

The V gene is TRBV7-6, the J gene TRBJ2-1; D may be TRBD2 (7 bases). The CDR3 has 17 residues. Trimming took 5 bases from V and 0 from J, leaving 17 bases between them. CDR1 and CDR2 from the germline V gene are SGHVS and FNYEAQ. CDR3 in DNA: TGTGCCAGCAGCCGCGACGAGGGGGGGGTCTCCTACAATGAGCAGTTCTTC. Its protein is CASSRDEGGVSYNEQFF.

V is TRBV18 and J is TRBJ2-5; D unclear. With the DNA end fitting TRBJ2-7 better, the J assignment may be wrong. Per germline, CDR1 KGHSH and CDR2 LQKENI. The CDR3 runs 13 residues. The CDR3 DNA reads as TGTGCCAGCTCACTGGGCAGAGCCTACGAGCAGTACTTC. Translated, it gives CASSLGRAYEQYF.

The V call is TRBV7-2, the J call TRBJ1-5; D not certain. Germline values: CDR1 SGHTA, CDR2 FQGNSA. CDR3 length equals 14 residues. V lost 2 bases and J 0 bases, leaving 5 bases between the germline ends. The CDR3 loop is CASSLIYSNQPQHF. For the CDR3, the DNA is TGTGCCAGCAGCTTAATTTATAGCAATCAGCCCCAGCATTTT.

This clone has a single count. The chain carries TRBV1 and TRBJ2-2; whether TRBD2, the table's D call, matches the DNA was not checked. TRBV1 is a documented pseudogene. The CDR3 length is 19 residues. CDR3 loop: CTSSQDCTSGQENTGELFF. The CDR3 bases are TGCACCAGCAGCCAAGATTGTACTAGCGGGCAGGAGAACACCGGGGAGCTGTTTTTT.

This rearrangement joins TRBV30 to TRBJ1-2; D gene uncertain. This CDR3 is built from 11 residues. Per germline, CDR1 GTSNPN and CDR2 SVGIG (reference sequence). The V end was cut by 3 bases, the J end by 8 bases, with 10 bases between. CDR3 coding DNA: TGTGCCTGGAGGCACACCGGAGGCTACACCTTC. This gives the protein CAWRHTGGYTF.

This clone has a single count. The chain carries TRBV10-3 and TRBJ2-6; D might be TRBD1 (5 bases). The CDR3 is made up of 17 amino acids. Trimming removed 0 bases from V and 0 bases from J, with 9 bases in between. CDR1 and CDR2 from the germline V gene are ENHRY and SYGVKD. The CDR3 loop reads CAISESPGLSGANVLTF. The CDR3 nucleotides are TGTGCCATCAGTGAGTCGCCAGGGCTCTCTGGGGCCAACGTCCTGACTTTC.

This sequence joins TRBV18 and TRBJ1-1; 7 nucleotides match TRBD1. Unmatched junction bases numbered 5, after V lost 4 bases and J lost 0 bases. The germline V gene encodes CDR1 KGHSH and CDR2 LQKENI. The CDR3 sequence is 15 residues long. In DNA, the CDR3 is TGTGCCAGCTCACAACTCAGGGGGGTGAACACTGAAGCTTTCTTT. Amino acids: CASSQLRGVNTEAFF.

This chain connects TRBV11-2 to TRBJ2-7; TRBD2 is a possible D gene (5 bases). This CDR3 is 13 amino acids long. CDR1 SGHAT and CDR2 FQNNGV come from the germline V gene. Trimming took 7 bases from V and 3 from J, leaving 13 bases between them. In nucleotides, the CDR3 is TGTGCCAGCACCTCTTACGGGGTCTACGAGCAGTACTTC. It yields the protein CASTSYGVYEQYF.

This clone was detected only a few times. The chain has TRBV6-5 and TRBJ1-6, with 7 bases that match TRBD1. This CDR3 comprises 14 residues. V was clipped by 7 bases and J by 7 bases; unmatched bases: 7. In germline, CDR1 is MNHEY, CDR2 SVGAGI. CDR3 sequence: CASNHRGRNSPLHF. The CDR3 DNA reads as TGTGCCAGCAACCACAGGGGTCGAAATTCACCCCTCCACTTT.

The V call is TRBV11-2, the J call TRBJ1-2; 9 bases map to TRBD1. V lost 5 bases, J lost 4 bases, and 8 bases stayed unmatched. The germline V gene has CDR1 SGHAT and CDR2 FQNNGV. The CDR3 contains 15 residues. CDR3: CASSLTGGAGYGYTF. For the CDR3, the DNA is TGTGCCAGCAGCCTTACAGGGGGCGCCGGCTATGGCTACACCTTC.

The chain recombines TRBV27 with TRBJ2-7; D gene uncertain. Germline V gene sequence: CDR1 MNHEY, CDR2 SMNVEV (reference sequence). Trimming cost V 2 bases and J 4 bases, with 9 bases left between them. The CDR3 spans 13 residues. The CDR3 is CASSLSVGYEQYF. The CDR3 nucleotides are TGTGCCAGCAGTTTAAGTGTTGGATACGAGCAGTACTTC.